The source of this T cell receptor beta chain is a study of CD8 T cells in ankylosing spondylitis. A single record per CDR3 protein comes from TCRdb applying MiXCR to the 5' RACE reads. The table has 200,000 to 300,000 distinct CDR3 sequences, around 11% seen once; the top ten hold about 6.8%. This clonotype was seen many times. The sequencing input was blood, either unsorted or a sorted T cell fraction (not recorded which). This TCR came from a male donor with ankylosing spondylitis or in good health (not recorded which).

The CDR3 is CAISTGETEAFF. For the CDR3, the DNA is TGTGCCATCAGCACAGGGGAAACTGAAGCTTTCTTT. The chain joins TRBV10-3 to TRBJ1-1, with 7 bases lining up with TRBD1. The trim removed 6 bases at V and 5 bases at J, leaving 3 bases unmatched. CDR1 is ENHRY and CDR2 is SYGVKD in the germline V gene. The CDR3 contains 12 residues.